What follows is one TCR beta chain and its context. CDR1 is LGHNT, CDR2 FRNRAP, per germline. The CDR3 covers 10 residues. Trimming stripped 3 bases from V and 9 bases from J, with 3 bases between. This entry is derived from a study of technical replicates of blood from four donors. TCRdb's copy holds only in-frame clones and misses some; the assay was immunoSEQ multiplex PCR. The sample contains about 97,000 clones, less than 95% of which appear only once. This sequence originates from a human donor in good health. The chain is built from TRBV12-5 and TRBJ1-5; D ambiguous. Sequencing was done on a sample of T cells isolated from PBMCs. The DNA for the CDR3 is TGTGCTAGTGGTTTCGGGCCCCAGCATTTT. It is translated as CASGFGPQHF.